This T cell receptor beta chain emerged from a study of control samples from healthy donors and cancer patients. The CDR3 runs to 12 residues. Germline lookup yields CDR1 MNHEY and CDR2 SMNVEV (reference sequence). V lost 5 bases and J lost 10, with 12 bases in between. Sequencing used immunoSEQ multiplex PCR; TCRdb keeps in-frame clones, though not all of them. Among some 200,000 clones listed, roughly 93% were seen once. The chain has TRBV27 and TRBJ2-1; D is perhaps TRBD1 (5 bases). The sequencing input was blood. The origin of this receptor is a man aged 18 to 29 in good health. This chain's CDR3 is CASSPQGEEQFF. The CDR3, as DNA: TGTGCCAGCAGTCCTCAGGGTGAAGAGCAGTTCTTC.